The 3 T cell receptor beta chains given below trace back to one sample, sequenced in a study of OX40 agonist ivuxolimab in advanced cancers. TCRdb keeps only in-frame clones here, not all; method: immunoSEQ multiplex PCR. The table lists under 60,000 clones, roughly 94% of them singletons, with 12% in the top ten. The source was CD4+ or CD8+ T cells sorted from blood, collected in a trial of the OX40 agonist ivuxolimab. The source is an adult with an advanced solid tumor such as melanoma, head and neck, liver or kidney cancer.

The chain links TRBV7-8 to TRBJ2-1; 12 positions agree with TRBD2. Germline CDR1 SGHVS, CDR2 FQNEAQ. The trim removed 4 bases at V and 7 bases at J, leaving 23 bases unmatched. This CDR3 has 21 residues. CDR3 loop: CASSSPSRILAGGPGLNEQFF. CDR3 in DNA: TGTGCCAGCAGCTCCCCGAGTCGGATTCTAGCGGGAGGGCCTGGGTTGAATGAGCAGTTCTTC.

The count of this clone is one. The CDR3 is CASSQAVGREGEQFF. The CDR3 nucleotides read TGCGCCAGCAGCCAAGCGGTGGGTCGGGAAGGTGAGCAGTTCTTC. The chain couples TRBV4-1 to TRBJ2-1, with D possibly being TRBD2 (5 bases). Germline loops: CDR1 MGHRA, CDR2 YSYEKL. Trimming stripped 1 base from V and 9 bases from J, with 16 bases between. The CDR3 has 15 residues.

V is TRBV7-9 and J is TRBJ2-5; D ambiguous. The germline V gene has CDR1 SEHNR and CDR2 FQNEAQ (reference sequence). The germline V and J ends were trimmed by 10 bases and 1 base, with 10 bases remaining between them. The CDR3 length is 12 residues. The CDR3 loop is CATSWTQETQYF. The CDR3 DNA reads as TGTGCCACTTCGTGGACCCAAGAGACCCAGTACTTC.